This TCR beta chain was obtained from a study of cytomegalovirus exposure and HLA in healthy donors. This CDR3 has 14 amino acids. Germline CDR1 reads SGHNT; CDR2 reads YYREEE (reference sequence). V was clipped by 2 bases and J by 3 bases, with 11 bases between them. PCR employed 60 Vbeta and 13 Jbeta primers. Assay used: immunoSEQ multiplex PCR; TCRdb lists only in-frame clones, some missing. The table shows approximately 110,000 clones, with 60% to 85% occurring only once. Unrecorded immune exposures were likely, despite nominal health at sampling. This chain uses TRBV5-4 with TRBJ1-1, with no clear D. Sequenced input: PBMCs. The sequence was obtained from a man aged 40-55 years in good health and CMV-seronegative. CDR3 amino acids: CASSFTLRDTEAFF. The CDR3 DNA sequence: TGTGCCAGCAGCTTCACCTTGAGGGACACTGAAGCTTTCTTT.